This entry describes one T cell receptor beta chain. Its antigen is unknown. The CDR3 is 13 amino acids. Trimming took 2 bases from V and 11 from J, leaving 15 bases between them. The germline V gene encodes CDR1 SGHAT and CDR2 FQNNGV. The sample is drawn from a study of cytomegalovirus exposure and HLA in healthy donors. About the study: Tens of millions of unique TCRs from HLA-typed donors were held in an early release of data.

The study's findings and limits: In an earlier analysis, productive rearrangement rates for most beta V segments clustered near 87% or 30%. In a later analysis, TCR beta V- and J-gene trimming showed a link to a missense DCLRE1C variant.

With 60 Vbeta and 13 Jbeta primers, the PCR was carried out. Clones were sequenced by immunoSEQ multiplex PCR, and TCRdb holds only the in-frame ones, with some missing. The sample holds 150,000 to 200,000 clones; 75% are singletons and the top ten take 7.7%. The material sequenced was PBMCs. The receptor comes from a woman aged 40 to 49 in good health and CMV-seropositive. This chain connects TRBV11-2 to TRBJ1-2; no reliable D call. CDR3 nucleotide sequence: TGTGCCAGCAGCTTACCCTGGACTGAGGGATACACCTTC. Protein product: CASSLPWTEGYTF.